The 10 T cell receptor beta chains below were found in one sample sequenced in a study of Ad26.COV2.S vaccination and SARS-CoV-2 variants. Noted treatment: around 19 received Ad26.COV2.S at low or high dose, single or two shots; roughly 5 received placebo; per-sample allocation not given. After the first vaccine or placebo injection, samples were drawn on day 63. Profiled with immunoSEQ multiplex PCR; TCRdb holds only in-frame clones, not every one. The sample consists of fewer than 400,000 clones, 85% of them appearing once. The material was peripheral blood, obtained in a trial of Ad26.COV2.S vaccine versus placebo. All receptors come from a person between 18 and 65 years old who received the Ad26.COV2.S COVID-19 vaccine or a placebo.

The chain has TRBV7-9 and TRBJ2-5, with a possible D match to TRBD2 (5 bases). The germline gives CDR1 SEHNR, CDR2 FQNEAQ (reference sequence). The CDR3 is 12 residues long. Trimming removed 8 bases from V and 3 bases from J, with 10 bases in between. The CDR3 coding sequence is TGTGCCAGCCCCCCGGGGAAAGAGACCCAGTACTTC. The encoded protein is CASPPGKETQYF.

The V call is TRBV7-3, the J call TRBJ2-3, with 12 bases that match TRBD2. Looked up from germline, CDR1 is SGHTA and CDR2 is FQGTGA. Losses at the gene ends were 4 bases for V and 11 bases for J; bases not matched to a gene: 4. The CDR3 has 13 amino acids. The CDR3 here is CASSSPTSGRQYF. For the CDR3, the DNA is TGTGCCAGCAGCTCCCCGACTAGCGGGAGGCAGTATTTT.

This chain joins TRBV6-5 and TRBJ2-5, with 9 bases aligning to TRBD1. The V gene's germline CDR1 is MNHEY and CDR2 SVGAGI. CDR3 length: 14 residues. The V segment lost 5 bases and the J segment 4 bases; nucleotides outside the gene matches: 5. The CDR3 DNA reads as TGTGCCAGCAGTATCGAACAGGGGGCAGAGACCCAGTACTTC. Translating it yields CASSIEQGAETQYF.

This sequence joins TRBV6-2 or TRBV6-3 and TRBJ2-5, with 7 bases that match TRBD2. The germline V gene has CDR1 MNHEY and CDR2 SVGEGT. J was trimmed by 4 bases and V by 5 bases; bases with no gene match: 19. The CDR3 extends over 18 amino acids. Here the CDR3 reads CASSHTALRGNLRETQYF. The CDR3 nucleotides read TGTGCCAGCAGTCACACAGCCTTGCGGGGGAATTTGAGAGAGACCCAGTACTTC.

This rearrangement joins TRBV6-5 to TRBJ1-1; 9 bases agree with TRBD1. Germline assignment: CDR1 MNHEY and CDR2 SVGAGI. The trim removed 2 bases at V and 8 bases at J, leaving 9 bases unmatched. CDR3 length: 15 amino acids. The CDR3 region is CASSYGTGGPAEAFF. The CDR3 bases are TGTGCCAGCAGTTACGGTACAGGGGGCCCCGCAGAAGCTTTCTTT.

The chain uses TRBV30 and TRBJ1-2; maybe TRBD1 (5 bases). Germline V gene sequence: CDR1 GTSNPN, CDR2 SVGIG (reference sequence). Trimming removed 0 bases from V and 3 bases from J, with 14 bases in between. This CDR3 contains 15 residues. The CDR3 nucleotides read TGTGCCTGGAGTGTACAAACGGGACTCCACTATGGCTACACCTTC. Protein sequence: CAWSVQTGLHYGYTF.

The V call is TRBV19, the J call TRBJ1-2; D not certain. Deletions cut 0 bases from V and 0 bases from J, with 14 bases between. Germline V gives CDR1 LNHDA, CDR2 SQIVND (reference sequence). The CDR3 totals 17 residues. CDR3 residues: CASSIDYPARTNYGYTF. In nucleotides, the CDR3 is TGTGCCAGTAGTATAGATTATCCAGCCCGGACTAACTATGGCTACACCTTC. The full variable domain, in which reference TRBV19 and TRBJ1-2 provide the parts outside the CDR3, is DGGITQSPKYLFRKEGQNVTLSCEQNLNHDAMYWYRQDPGQGLRLIYYSQIVNDFQKGDIAEGYSVSREKKESFPLTVTSAQKNPTAFYLCASSIDYPARTNYGYTFGSGTRLTVV.

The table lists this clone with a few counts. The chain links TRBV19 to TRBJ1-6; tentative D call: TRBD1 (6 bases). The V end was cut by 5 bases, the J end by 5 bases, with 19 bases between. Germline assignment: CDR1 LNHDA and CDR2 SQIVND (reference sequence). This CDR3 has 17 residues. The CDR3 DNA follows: TGTGCCAGTAGTCTTCCGACAGGTCCAGGGGATAATTCACCCCTCCACTTT. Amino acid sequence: CASSLPTGPGDNSPLHF.

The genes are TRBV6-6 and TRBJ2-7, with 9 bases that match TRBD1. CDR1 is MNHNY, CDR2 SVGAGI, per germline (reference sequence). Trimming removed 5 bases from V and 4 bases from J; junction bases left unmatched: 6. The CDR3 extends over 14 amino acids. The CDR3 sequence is CASSTGQGNYEQYF. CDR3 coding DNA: TGTGCCAGCAGTACGGGACAGGGAAATTACGAGCAGTACTTC.

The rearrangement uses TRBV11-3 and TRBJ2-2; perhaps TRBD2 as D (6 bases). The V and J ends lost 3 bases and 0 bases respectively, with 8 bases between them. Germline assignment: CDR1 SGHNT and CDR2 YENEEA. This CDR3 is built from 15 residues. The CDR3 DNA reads TGTGCCAGCAGCTTGGGGGGAGCGAACACCGGGGAGCTGTTTTTT. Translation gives CASSLGGANTGELFF.